Shown below are 14 T cell receptor beta chains from a single sample sequenced in a study of T cell responses to AZD1222 COVID-19 vaccine (TCRdb year 2021). Preparation of the library involved the immunoSEQ multiplex PCR assay. Drawn from immuneACCESS, this table holds only the in-frame rearrangements with V and J called that TCRdb kept. Clones are partly lost; checked studies trace under half to an unresolved V gene and leave the rest unexplained. The sample contains 55,000 to 90,000 clones, roughly 80% of them found a single time. Jointly, the top ten make up over 5% of the sample. The time point label, read with the paper, signifies: baseline before first vaccination. Sample: peripheral blood, taken on day 0 of AZD1222 vaccination. These TCRs come from an adult in good health.

V and J are TRBV7-2 and TRBJ2-2, with 9 positions matching TRBD2. Germline CDR1 reads SGHTA; CDR2 reads FQGNSA. Unmatched junction bases numbered 4, after V lost 5 bases and J lost 0 bases. CDR3 length: 16 residues. Written as DNA, the CDR3 is TGTGCCAGCAGCGCTAGCGGGGTCGCGAACACCGGGGAGCTGTTTTTT. This translates into CASSASGVANTGELFF.

The chain recombines TRBV9 with TRBJ1-4; possibly TRBD1 for D (6 bases). The V gene's germline CDR1 is SGDLS and CDR2 YYNGEE. This CDR3 comprises 16 residues. V was clipped by 3 bases and J by 3 bases, with 15 bases between them. Here the CDR3 DNA reads TGTGCCAGCAGCGCCACAGGGAGCCCTGCTAATGAAAAACTGTTTTTT. It is translated as CASSATGSPANEKLFF.

This chain connects TRBV9 to TRBJ2-1, with 13 positions matching TRBD2. From germline, CDR1 is SGDLS and CDR2 YYNGEE. V was pared by 4 bases and J by 7 bases, with 5 bases of the junction left unmatched. The CDR3 is 15 amino acids. The CDR3 bases are TGTGCCAGCAGCCACCGACTAGCGGGGGGAAATGAGCAGTTCTTC. It translates to CASSHRLAGGNEQFF. Based on the CDR3 plus reference TRBV9 and TRBJ2-1, the full variable domain is DSGVTQTPKHLITATGQRVTLRCSPRSGDLSVYWYQQSLDQGLQFLIQYYNGEERAKGNILERFSAQQFPDLHSELNLSSLELGDSALYFCASSHRLAGGNEQFFGPGTRLTVL.

This clone has only a few counts. The gene calls are TRBV7-9 and TRBJ2-7; D gene uncertain. CDR3 length: 13 amino acids. The V and J ends lost 5 bases and 5 bases respectively, with 13 bases between them. Germline values: CDR1 SEHNR, CDR2 FQNEAQ (reference sequence). The CDR3 spells CASSPPVVNEQYF. CDR3 in DNA: TGTGCCAGCAGCCCGCCCGTAGTGAACGAGCAGTACTTC.

V is TRBV27 and J is TRBJ2-1, with D unresolved. This CDR3 comprises 13 residues. In germline, CDR1 is MNHEY, CDR2 SMNVEV (reference sequence). V shed 5 bases and J shed 4 bases, with 9 bases lying between them. The CDR3 protein is CASSGGLYNEQFF. The CDR3 DNA follows: TGTGCCAGCAGTGGCGGTCTATACAATGAGCAGTTCTTC.

This chain links TRBV5-6 with TRBJ1-3; a possible D gene is TRBD1 (5 bases). The CDR3 has 15 residues. Germline CDR1 reads SGHDT; CDR2 reads YYEEEE. V was cut by 0 bases and J by 4 bases, with 11 bases left in between. The CDR3 DNA sequence: TGTGCCAGCAGCTTGGCGGGACCAGAGGGAAACACCATATATTTT. Its protein is CASSLAGPEGNTIYF.

The chain carries TRBV3-1 (or the pseudogene TRBV3-2) and TRBJ1-1; TRBD1 might be the D (5 bases). The ends were cut back, 5 bases at V and 4 bases at J, with 29 bases in the middle. The CDR3 sequence is 19 residues long. CDR1 and CDR2 from the germline V gene are LGHDT and YNNKEL (reference sequence). In DNA form, the CDR3 reads TGTGCCAGCAGCTCTCTTACACGCCGGGAACCAGCCCAGGGCACTGAAGCTTTCTTT. Protein sequence: CASSSLTRREPAQGTEAFF.

The chain links TRBV6-2 or TRBV6-3 to TRBJ2-7; tentative D call: TRBD2 (6 bases). Germline-derived CDR1 and CDR2 are MNHEY and SVGEGT. V was shortened by 2 bases and J by 2 bases, with 16 bases between the two germline ends. The CDR3 loop spans 16 amino acids. CDR3 in DNA: TGTGCCAGCAGTTACGGCTGGGCGGAGGGTACCTACGAGCAGTACTTC. Its protein product is CASSYGWAEGTYEQYF.

This chain uses TRBV7-2 with TRBJ2-2, with 11 positions matching TRBD2. Germline trimming cut 5 bases from V and 6 bases from J; bases unmatched to any gene: 17. Looked up from germline, CDR1 is SGHTA and CDR2 is FQGNSA. The CDR3 sequence is 19 residues long. The CDR3 region has the DNA TGTGCCAGCAGCCCTACCCTTAGCGGGGGGGCTGAAGTTTCCGGGGAGCTGTTTTTT. Residues: CASSPTLSGGAEVSGELFF.

Written as DNA, the CDR3 is TGTGCCAGCGGGGGCCTTAGCACAGATACGCAGTATTTT. Encoded protein: CASGGLSTDTQYF. This chain uses TRBV3-1 (or the pseudogene TRBV3-2) with TRBJ2-3; maybe TRBD1 (6 bases). Germline V CDR1 and CDR2: LGHDT, YNNKEL (reference sequence). Trimming left V 8 bases short and J 0 bases short, with 9 bases between. CDR3 length equals 13 residues.

The gene calls are TRBV7-9 and TRBJ2-7; D may be TRBD2 (5 bases). Germline-derived CDR1 and CDR2 are SEHNR and FQNEAQ (reference sequence). The CDR3 has 14 amino acids. The ends were cut back, 3 bases at V and 7 bases at J, with 16 bases in the middle. The CDR3: CASSLKGGPGEQYF. The CDR3 nucleotides are TGTGCCAGCAGCTTGAAAGGAGGTCCGGGGGAGCAGTACTTC.

CDR3 region: CASSRNRESEAFF. Written as DNA, the CDR3 is TGTGCCAGCAGCCGAAACAGGGAGAGTGAAGCTTTCTTT. The chain employs TRBV7-3 and TRBJ1-1; tentative D call: TRBD1 (6 bases). V was shortened by 5 bases and J by 7 bases, with 14 bases between the two germline ends. The germline gives CDR1 SGHTA, CDR2 FQGTGA. CDR3 length equals 13 residues.

The V gene is TRBV2, the J gene TRBJ2-5; the D gene is possibly TRBD2 (5 bases). V lost 3 bases and J lost 3, with 11 bases in between. The CDR3 length is 14 residues. Looked up from germline, CDR1 is SNHLY and CDR2 is FYNNEI. CDR3 bases: TGTGCCAGCAGTGATTCTAGCCCAAAAGAGACCCAGTACTTC. It translates to CASSDSSPKETQYF.

The gene calls are TRBV4-1 and TRBJ1-2; the D gene is possibly TRBD1 (5 bases). V dropped 3 bases and J dropped 1 base, with 18 bases sitting between them. The CDR3 length is 17 residues. Germline V lookup: CDR1 MGHRA, CDR2 YSYEKL. Here the CDR3 reads CASSQPGGPRDNYGYTF. CDR3 nucleotide sequence: TGCGCCAGCAGCCAGCCCGGGGGACCAAGGGATAACTATGGCTACACCTTC.